The 29 T cell receptor beta chains presented below share a single source sample, sequenced in a study of T cells in localized non-small cell lung cancer. Method: immunoSEQ multiplex PCR; TCRdb's copy keeps in-frame clones and lacks some. This repertoire shows 21,000 or so clones, approximately 81% found once; its top ten account for approximately 15%. The sample was PBMCs, taken before any cancer treatment. The source of these receptors is a woman aged 35-70 years with stage II squamous cell lung carcinoma.

V gene TRBV19 combines with J gene TRBJ1-5, with D perhaps TRBD1 (6 bases). V dropped 2 bases and J dropped 2 bases, with 10 bases sitting between them. CDR1 LNHDA and CDR2 SQIVND come from the germline V gene (reference sequence). The CDR3 covers 15 residues. The CDR3 sequence is CASSITSGGNQPQHF. The CDR3, as DNA: TGTGCCAGTAGTATAACCTCAGGGGGCAATCAGCCCCAGCATTTT.

This rearrangement joins TRBV12-5 to TRBJ2-5; TRBD1 might be the D (6 bases). The CDR3 runs to 14 residues. Trimming took off 1 base at V and 1 base at J, with 7 bases between the two ends. The germline gives CDR1 LGHNT, CDR2 FRNRAP. DNA of the CDR3: TGTGCTAGTGGTTTGGGGACAGTCCAAGAGACCCAGTACTTC. Amino acid sequence: CASGLGTVQETQYF.

The rearrangement links TRBV10-3 to TRBJ2-7, with 10 bases identical to TRBD2. Germline-derived CDR1 and CDR2 are ENHRY and SYGVKD. The V gene end was trimmed by 9 bases and the J gene end by 5 bases; junction bases not matched to a gene: 7. The CDR3 runs 13 residues. CDR3 residues: CAIQREGRNEQYF. Here the CDR3 DNA reads TGTGCCATTCAGCGGGAGGGCCGGAACGAGCAGTACTTC.

The V gene is TRBV6-5, the J gene TRBJ1-3, with a tentative D call TRBD1 (6 bases). V lost 8 bases and J 1 base, leaving 15 bases between the germline ends. This CDR3 region has 15 residues. CDR1 and CDR2 (germline): MNHEY, SVGAGI. The CDR3 loop reads CASRSGGASGNTIYF. The CDR3 bases are TGTGCCAGCCGGAGCGGGGGGGCTTCTGGAAACACCATATATTTT.

Only a few counts were recorded for this clone. The V call is TRBV6-1, the J call TRBJ2-1; TRBD1 matches 9 bases. The junction had 11 bases not matched to a gene; V was cut back by 4 bases and J by 7 bases. The CDR3 extends over 16 amino acids. The V gene's germline CDR1 is MNHNS and CDR2 SASEGT. CDR3 residues: CASSGAYRGLRNEQFF. CDR3 bases: TGTGCCAGCAGTGGGGCTTACAGGGGGCTACGGAATGAGCAGTTCTTC.

Note on this clone: A read error may account for a junction end that differs from germline. V and J are TRBV7-2 and TRBJ2-1, with 9 bases fitting TRBD2. CDR1 and CDR2 from the germline V gene are SGHTA and FQGNSA. The CDR3 is 13 residues long. The CDR3 is CASSSAGGRGGLF. The CDR3 bases are TGTGCCAGCAGCTCAGCGGGAGGCCGGGGCGGGCTCTTC. The entire variable domain, with the rest obtained from reference TRBV7-2 and TRBJ2-1, is as follows: GAGVSQSPSNKVTEKGKDVELRCDPISGHTALYWYRQSLGQGLEFLIYFQGNSAPDKSGLPSDRFSAERTGGSVSTLTIQRTQQEDSAVYLCASSSAGGRGGLFGPGTRLTVL.

In this sample, this clone turned up once. J is TRBJ2-3 and V is TRBV2, with 7 bases identical to TRBD2. This CDR3 contains 15 residues. The germline V gene has CDR1 SNHLY and CDR2 FYNNEI. V shed 7 bases and J 0 bases; nucleotides not matched to a gene: 7. The CDR3, as DNA: TGTGCCAGCAAGGGTGGGAGGGGAAGCACAGATACGCAGTATTTT. The encoded protein is CASKGGRGSTDTQYF. Complete variable domain (other parts from reference TRBV2 and TRBJ2-3): EPEVTQTPSHQVTQMGQEVILRCVPISNHLYFYWYRQILGQKVEFLVSFYNNEISEKSEIFDDQFSVERPDGSNFTLKIRSTKLEDSAMYFCASKGGRGSTDTQYFGPGTRLTVL.

This sequence joins TRBV4-3 and TRBJ2-3; D gene unclear. V lost 1 base, J lost 3 bases, and 11 bases lay in between. The CDR3 runs 15 residues. Germline V gene lookup returns CDR1 LGHNA and CDR2 YSLEER. CDR3 in DNA: TGCGCCAGCAGCCAAGGTACCGAGAGGACAGATACGCAGTATTTT. This codes for CASSQGTERTDTQYF.

The rearrangement links TRBV18 to TRBJ2-7, with TRBD2 as a possible D gene (5 bases). The CDR3 covers 14 residues. Trimming removed 0 bases at V and 3 bases at J, with 9 bases between. Germline CDR1 is KGHSH and CDR2 is LQKENI. The CDR3 DNA follows: TGTGCCAGCTCACCACCGGCTAGCCTCTACGAGCAGTACTTC. This gives the protein CASSPPASLYEQYF. Full variable domain (missing parts from reference TRBV18 and TRBJ2-7): NAGVMQNPRHLVRRRGQEARLRCSPMKGHSHVYWYRQLPEEGLKFMVYLQKENIIDESGMPKERFSAEFPKEGPSILRIQQVVRGDSAAYFCASSPPASLYEQYFGPGTRLTVT.

The chain recombines TRBV5-1 with TRBJ2-5; perhaps TRBD2 as D (5 bases). The CDR3 runs 14 residues. CDR1 SGHRS and CDR2 YFSETQ come from the germline V gene. Deletions cut 4 bases from V and 0 bases from J, with 10 bases between. CDR3 nucleotide sequence: TGCGCCAGCAGCCCTGCGGGCAACCAAGAGACCCAGTACTTC. This encodes CASSPAGNQETQYF. Looking up the rest from reference TRBV5-1 and TRBJ2-5 gives the full variable domain: KAGVTQTPRYLIKTRGQQVTLSCSPISGHRSVSWYQQTPGQGLQFLFEYFSETQRNKGNFPGRFSGRQFSNSRSEMNVSTLELGDSALYLCASSPAGNQETQYFGPGTRLLVL.

V gene TRBV19 combines with J gene TRBJ2-7, with D possibly matching TRBD2 (6 bases). This CDR3 region has 15 residues. Per germline, CDR1 LNHDA and CDR2 SQIVND (reference sequence). Trimming left V 5 bases short and J 0 bases short, with 14 bases between. The CDR3 reads CASSLVSGYSYEQYF. CDR3 nucleotides: TGTGCCAGTAGTCTAGTTAGCGGATACTCCTACGAGCAGTACTTC.

This CDR3 is CASSQATGNTEAFF. The CDR3 DNA reads as TGTGCCAGCAGCCAAGCCACAGGGAACACTGAAGCTTTCTTT. The V gene is TRBV11-2, the J gene TRBJ1-1, with a weak D call TRBD1 (5 bases). The CDR3 is 14 amino acids. V was cut by 5 bases and J by 1 base, with 11 bases left in between. CDR1 SGHAT and CDR2 FQNNGV come from the germline V gene.

This chain joins TRBV6-5 and TRBJ1-5; no reliable D call. Germline V gene lookup returns CDR1 MNHEY and CDR2 SVGAGI. The CDR3 runs to 14 residues. The germline V and J ends were trimmed by 2 bases and 6 bases, with 11 bases remaining between them. CDR3 sequence reads: CASSYRTGSQPQHF. The CDR3 nucleotides read TGTGCCAGCAGTTACCGCACGGGGTCTCAGCCCCAGCATTTT.

Here the CDR3 reads CASSLWQGRTEAFF. In DNA form, the CDR3 reads TGTGCCAGCAGTTTGTGGCAGGGGCGAACTGAAGCTTTCTTT. The chain employs TRBV27 and TRBJ1-1, with TRBD1 as a possible D gene (6 bases). The CDR3 has 14 residues. V lost 3 bases, J lost 5 bases, and 13 bases lay in between. Germline V CDR1 and CDR2: MNHEY, SMNVEV (reference sequence).

This chain joins TRBV7-6 and TRBJ1-1; 8 bases match TRBD1. The CDR3 is made up of 15 amino acids. The V and J ends lost 5 bases and 0 bases, in that order; junction bases with no gene match: 5. Germline V gene lookup returns CDR1 SGHVS and CDR2 FNYEAQ. The CDR3 loop reads CASSTGQGMNTEAFF. The CDR3 nucleotides read TGTGCCAGCAGCACTGGACAGGGTATGAACACTGAAGCTTTCTTT.

In DNA, the CDR3 is TGTGCCACCTCAATAGGCGGACCCAAAAACATTCAGTACTTC. Residues: CATSIGGPKNIQYF. The J gene is TRBJ2-4, the V gene TRBV6-5; no clear D. V shed 10 bases and J shed 2 bases, with 15 bases lying between them. The CDR3 totals 14 residues. CDR1 and CDR2 from the germline V gene are MNHEY and SVGAGI.

The rearrangement joins TRBV29-1 to TRBJ2-7; TRBD1 agrees at 9 bases. The CDR3 consists of 13 residues. V shed 4 bases, J shed 8 bases, and the junction held 9 bases outside the gene matches. The germline V gene encodes CDR1 SQVTM and CDR2 ANQGSEA. The CDR3 sequence: CSVAPGQGVKQYF. As DNA, the CDR3 is TGCAGCGTTGCTCCGGGACAGGGTGTTAAGCAGTACTTC.

CDR3 DNA sequence: TGTGCCACCAGCAGAGATCGGAGGGTTAATGAAAAACTGTTTTTT. It yields the protein CATSRDRRVNEKLFF. The V and J genes are TRBV15 and TRBJ1-4; D is ambiguous. V was pared by 0 bases and J by 4 bases, with 9 bases between. CDR1 LNHNV and CDR2 YYDKDF come from the germline V gene (reference sequence). The CDR3 is made up of 15 amino acids.

This clone has just a few counts. The rearrangement uses TRBV6-1 and TRBJ2-2, with 8 bases fitting TRBD2. J lost 5 bases, V lost 3 bases, and 5 bases had no gene match. Germline values: CDR1 MNHNS, CDR2 SASEGT. The CDR3 is 15 amino acids. The CDR3 sequence is CASSESGRGTGELFF. The CDR3 region has the DNA TGTGCCAGCAGTGAGAGCGGGAGAGGTACCGGGGAGCTGTTTTTT.

V is TRBV5-1 and J is TRBJ2-3, with D unclear. The CDR3 spans 13 residues. With 5 bases removed from V and 4 bases from J, the gap between germline ends came to 11 bases. Germline lookup yields CDR1 SGHRS and CDR2 YFSETQ. The CDR3 spells CASRSGRSDTQYF. The CDR3 bases are TGCGCCAGCAGATCAGGCAGGTCAGATACGCAGTATTTT.

The gene calls are TRBV19 and TRBJ2-5; D uncertain. The CDR3 spans 14 residues. Trimming pared 2 bases from V and 7 bases from J, leaving 14 bases between. The germline CDR1 and CDR2 sequences are LNHDA and SQIVND (reference sequence). The CDR3 nucleotides read TGTGCCAGTAGTATAAGCCGAGCTGGTGGGACCCAGTACTTC. Amino acids: CASSISRAGGTQYF.

This clone was counted a single time. This rearrangement joins TRBV25-1 to TRBJ2-1; D is unclear. Germline V CDR1 and CDR2: MGHDK, SYGVNS. With 2 bases removed from V and 2 bases from J, the gap between germline ends came to 13 bases. This CDR3 comprises 16 residues. The DNA for the CDR3 is TGTGCCAGCAGTGAAGGGTCGTGGGCTACCTACAATGAGCAGTTCTTC. Translated, it gives CASSEGSWATYNEQFF.

This rearrangement joins TRBV9 to TRBJ2-5; tentative D call: TRBD1 (5 bases). Germline V CDR1 and CDR2: SGDLS, YYNGEE. V was shortened by 4 bases and J by 5 bases, with 18 bases between the two germline ends. The CDR3 loop spans 15 amino acids. The CDR3 loop reads CASSPAAGPGETQYF. CDR3 in DNA: TGTGCCAGCAGCCCAGCCGCTGGACCAGGGGAGACCCAGTACTTC.

In its sample, this clone was seen once. In nucleotides, the CDR3 is TGTGCCAGCAGCGCTAGCATCCAAGAGACCCAGTACTTC. It yields the protein CASSASIQETQYF. The chain joins TRBV7-2 to TRBJ2-5, with D possibly matching TRBD2 (5 bases). The germline gives CDR1 SGHTA, CDR2 FQGNSA. Deletions cut 5 bases from V and 1 base from J, with 8 bases between. The CDR3 length is 13 residues.

The rearrangement joins TRBV5-6 to TRBJ2-7; TRBD1 might be the D (6 bases). V lost 4 bases, J lost 1 base, and 6 bases lay in between. The CDR3 is 12 residues long. Germline CDR1 reads SGHDT; CDR2 reads YYEEEE. The CDR3 DNA follows: TGTGCCAGCAGCCAGGGGTCCTACGAGCAGTACTTC. The encoded protein is CASSQGSYEQYF.

This clone was counted a single time. The CDR3 nucleotides read TGTGCCAGCGGCCCCGGGGAGACCCAGTACTTC. Its translation: CASGPGETQYF. This chain connects TRBV27 to TRBJ2-5; D is uncertain. The CDR3 sequence is 11 residues long. Trimming took 8 bases from V and 5 from J, leaving 9 bases between them. Germline V gives CDR1 MNHEY, CDR2 SMNVEV (reference sequence).

DNA for the CDR3: TGCGCCAGCAGCCAAGATCTTCGCACGAACGATGAGCAGTTCTTC. It encodes CASSQDLRTNDEQFF. This sequence joins TRBV4-3 and TRBJ2-1; no firm D call. From germline, CDR1 is LGHNA and CDR2 YSLEER. Trimming took off 0 bases at V and 8 bases at J, with 14 bases between the two ends. The CDR3 has 15 residues.

The CDR3 protein is CGGLGHNSGNTIYF. The DNA for the CDR3 is TGTGGGGGTCTGGGACACAACTCTGGAAACACCATATATTTT. This chain joins TRBV30 and TRBJ1-3; possible D gene TRBD1, 6 bases. The CDR3 has 14 residues. From germline, CDR1 is GTSNPN and CDR2 SVGIG (reference sequence).

This rearrangement joins TRBV5-8 to TRBJ2-1; the match to TRBD2 covers 8 bases. Losses at the gene ends were 7 bases for V and 4 bases for J; bases not matched to a gene: 7. This CDR3 has 14 amino acids. Germline CDR1 SGHTS, CDR2 YDEGEE. The CDR3 DNA reads as TGTGCCAGCCGTACTAGCGGAGGGTACAATGAGCAGTTCTTC. It is translated as CASRTSGGYNEQFF.